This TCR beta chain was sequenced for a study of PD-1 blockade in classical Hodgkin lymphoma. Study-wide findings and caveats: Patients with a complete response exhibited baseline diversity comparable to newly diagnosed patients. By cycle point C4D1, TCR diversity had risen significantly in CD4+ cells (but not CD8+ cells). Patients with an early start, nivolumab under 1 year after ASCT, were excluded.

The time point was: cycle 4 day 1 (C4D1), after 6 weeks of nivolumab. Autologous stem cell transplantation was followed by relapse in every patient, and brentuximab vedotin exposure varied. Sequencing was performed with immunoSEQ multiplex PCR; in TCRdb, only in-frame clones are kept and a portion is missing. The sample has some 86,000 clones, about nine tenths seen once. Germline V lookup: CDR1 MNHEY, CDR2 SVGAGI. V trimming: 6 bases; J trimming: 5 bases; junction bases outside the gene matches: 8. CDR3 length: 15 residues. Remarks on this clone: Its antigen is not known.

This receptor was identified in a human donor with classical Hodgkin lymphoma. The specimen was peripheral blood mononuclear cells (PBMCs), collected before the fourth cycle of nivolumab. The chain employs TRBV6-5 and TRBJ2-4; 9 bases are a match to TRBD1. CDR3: CASSADRDRENIQYF. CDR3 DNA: TGTGCCAGCAGCGCTGACCGGGACAGGGAAAACATTCAGTACTTC.